The 18 T cell receptor beta chains presented below share a single source sample, sequenced in a study of T cells in Graves' hyperthyroidism and ophthalmopathy. RNA transcripts gave rise to amplified TCR beta CDR3 regions. Using the HTBI primer set, a first-round RT-PCR was run on the TCR CDR3. TCRdb itself ran the multiplex PCR reads through MiXCR, one entry per CDR3 protein. This repertoire shows hundreds of thousands of distinct CDR3 sequences, roughly a fifth found once; its top ten account for just under 40%. Sequencing was done on a sample of blood. The receptors stem from a man aged 50 or older with Graves' ophthalmopathy.

This chain connects TRBV6-1 to TRBJ2-7, with 15 bases lining up with TRBD2. Looked up from germline, CDR1 is MNHNS and CDR2 is SASEGT. The CDR3 has 16 amino acids. Trimming removed 5 bases from V and 2 bases from J; junction bases left unmatched: 4. This chain's CDR3 is CASSFRTSGRAYEQYF. In DNA, the CDR3 is TGTGCCAGCAGTTTCCGGACTAGCGGGAGGGCCTACGAGCAGTACTTC.

This chain uses TRBV29-1 with TRBJ2-2; maybe TRBD1 (5 bases). CDR1 is SQVTM, CDR2 ANQGSEA, per germline. The V and J ends lost 3 bases and 1 base respectively, with 12 bases between them. This CDR3 has 15 amino acids. In nucleotides, the CDR3 is TGCAGCGTTGATGAAGGAACAGGGAACACCGGGGAGCTGTTTTTT. This translates into CSVDEGTGNTGELFF.

Worth noting for this clonotype: Being one base from a much bigger clone, this may be a read error. The genes are TRBV6-5 and TRBJ2-1, with unresolved D. CDR3 length: 17 amino acids. Germline V gene data show CDR1 as MNHEY and CDR2 as SVGAGI. V lost 2 bases to trimming and J lost 10 bases, with 24 bases between them. The DNA for the CDR3 is TGTGCCAGCAGTTACCCTTCGGTTGGCGCCTCACTCGTGGAGCAGTTCTTC. Amino acids: CASSYPSVGASLVEQFF.

The chain carries TRBV5-1 and TRBJ2-2, with TRBD1 identical over 7 bases. Per germline, CDR1 SGHRS and CDR2 YFSETQ. The CDR3 spans 15 residues. Trimming at V came to 4 bases and at J to 7 bases, leaving 10 bases not matched to a gene. The CDR3 reads CASSDFQRGRGELFF. CDR3 nucleotides: TGCGCCAGCAGCGATTTCCAAAGGGGGCGCGGGGAGCTGTTTTTT.

This clonotype was recorded many times. The chain combines TRBV28 with TRBJ1-6, with a possible D match to TRBD1 (5 bases). Between the trimmed V and J ends, which lost 4 bases and 6 bases, there was a span of 7 bases. CDR1 is MDHEN and CDR2 is SYDVKM in the germline V gene. The CDR3 is 13 amino acids. The CDR3 is CASSYDSNSPLHF. CDR3 in DNA: TGTGCCAGCAGTTATGACAGTAATTCACCCCTCCACTTT. Combining the CDR3 with reference TRBV28 and TRBJ1-6 gives the whole variable domain DVKVTQSSRYLVKRTGEKVFLECVQDMDHENMFWYRQDPGLGLRLIYFSYDVKMKEKGDIPEGYSVSREKKERFSLILESASTNQTSMYLCASSYDSNSPLHFGNGTRLTVT.

The table lists this clonotype with many counts. The chain employs TRBV5-1 and TRBJ1-1; D unclear. The CDR3 has 13 residues. The V gene lost 1 base and the J gene lost 1 base, with 5 bases spanning the gap. The germline V gene has CDR1 SGHRS and CDR2 YFSETQ. This CDR3 is CASSLKGNTEAFF. The CDR3 nucleotides read TGCGCCAGCAGCTTGAAGGGGAACACTGAAGCTTTCTTT. The full variable domain, in which reference TRBV5-1 and TRBJ1-1 provide the parts outside the CDR3, is KAGVTQTPRYLIKTRGQQVTLSCSPISGHRSVSWYQQTPGQGLQFLFEYFSETQRNKGNFPGRFSGRQFSNSRSEMNVSTLELGDSALYLCASSLKGNTEAFFGQGTRLTVV.

In the case of this clonotype: The germline gene is not matched at one end of the junction; a read error may be the cause. Here the CDR3 reads CASSRDEAASVRERFF. Written as DNA, the CDR3 is TGTGCCAGCAGCCGAGACGAGGCGGCCTCGGTTCGGGAGCGGTTCTTC. V is TRBV11-1 and J is TRBJ2-1, with D possibly TRBD2 on 6 matching bases. This CDR3 has 16 residues. Germline-derived CDR1 and CDR2 are SGHAT and FQDESV (reference sequence).

V usage is TRBV5-8 and J usage is TRBJ1-5, with D possibly TRBD1 on 5 matching bases. V lost 4 bases, J lost 0 bases, and 11 bases lay in between. The CDR3 is 15 residues long. CDR1 SGHTS and CDR2 YDEGEE come from the germline V gene. CDR3 residues: CASSPGTVSNQPQHF. In nucleotides, the CDR3 is TGTGCCAGCAGCCCGGGGACGGTTAGCAATCAGCCCCAGCATTTT.

V usage is TRBV6-1 and J usage is TRBJ1-5, with D uncertain. V was clipped by 1 base and J by 5 bases, with 9 bases between them. The CDR3 sequence is 14 residues long. The V gene's germline CDR1 is MNHNS and CDR2 SASEGT. The CDR3 spells CASSEGAGDQPQHF. CDR3 coding DNA: TGTGCCAGCAGTGAAGGGGCAGGAGATCAGCCCCAGCATTTT.

In this sample, this clonotype turned up many times. V is TRBV20-1 and J is TRBJ1-1; D perhaps matches TRBD1 (6 bases). Germline V gene data show CDR1 as DFQATT and CDR2 as SNEGSKA (reference sequence). The CDR3 contains 12 residues. Trimming removed 5 bases from V and 6 bases from J, with 13 bases in between. CDR3 in DNA: TGCAGTGCTTGGACAGCGCTTTCTGAAGCTTTCTTT. It codes for CSAWTALSEAFF.

The CDR3 DNA is TGCAGTGCTAGAATGGGGACAGGGTCCTATGGCTACACCTTC. Translation: CSARMGTGSYGYTF. The chain combines TRBV20-1 with TRBJ1-2; TRBD1 aligns across 9 bases. The CDR3 consists of 14 residues. J gave up 4 bases and V 2 bases, and 5 bases lay outside the gene matches. CDR1 is DFQATT, CDR2 SNEGSKA, per germline (reference sequence).

This clonotype showed up many times. This sequence joins TRBV3-1 and TRBJ1-5, with 10 bases aligning to TRBD1. Per germline, CDR1 LGHDT and CDR2 YNNKEL (reference sequence). After removal of 1 base from V and 7 bases from J, the junction contained 7 bases not matched to a gene. This CDR3 is 16 amino acids long. This CDR3 is CASSQGGTGVLQPQHF. In DNA, the CDR3 is TGTGCCAGCAGCCAAGGGGGGACAGGGGTTTTGCAGCCCCAGCATTTT. Using reference TRBV3-1 and TRBJ1-5 for the parts outside the CDR3, the full variable domain is DTAVSQTPKYLVTQMGNDKSIKCEQNLGHDTMYWYKQDSKKFLKIMFSYNNKELIINETVPNRFSPKSPDKAHLNLHINSLELGDSAVYFCASSQGGTGVLQPQHFGDGTRLSIL.

Here the CDR3 reads CSARDALAEDGTDTQYF. The CDR3 nucleotides are TGCAGTGCTAGAGATGCCCTAGCGGAAGACGGCACAGATACGCAGTATTTT. The V gene is TRBV20-1, the J gene TRBJ2-3, with 7 bases fitting TRBD2. Unmatched junction bases numbered 10, after V lost 0 bases and J lost 1 base. The CDR3 runs 17 residues. From germline, CDR1 is DFQATT and CDR2 SNEGSKA (reference sequence).

This clonotype was seen ten or more times. The chain links TRBV2 to TRBJ1-3, with 9 bases that match TRBD1. CDR1 and CDR2 (germline): SNHLY, FYNNEI. V shed 6 bases, J shed 2 bases, and the junction held 2 bases outside the gene matches. This CDR3 is built from 14 residues. CDR3 sequence reads: CASSGTGTGNTIYF. As DNA, the CDR3 is TGTGCCAGCAGCGGGACAGGGACTGGAAACACCATATATTTT.

In this sample, this clonotype turned up a few times. The DNA for the CDR3 is TGCGCCAGCAGCATAGAGAACACAGATACGCAGTATTTT. Residues: CASSIENTDTQYF. The chain combines TRBV5-1 with TRBJ2-3, with D unclear. The CDR3 is 13 residues long. The V gene's germline CDR1 is SGHRS and CDR2 YFSETQ. The V gene lost 4 bases and the J gene lost 2 bases, with 8 bases spanning the gap.

This clonotype was seen many times. V gene TRBV11-3 combines with J gene TRBJ2-2; D is perhaps TRBD1 or TRBD2 (5 bases each). V lost 0 bases to trimming and J lost 7 bases, with 15 bases between them. CDR3 size: 16 residues. CDR1 is SGHNT, CDR2 YENEEA, per germline. CDR3 sequence: CASSLEIRTGHGELFF. The CDR3 DNA follows: TGTGCCAGCAGCTTAGAGATCCGCACGGGGCACGGGGAGCTGTTTTTT.

This clonotype was seen repeatedly, ten times or more. The chain joins TRBV6-1 to TRBJ2-1; D may be TRBD1 (6 bases). V lost 5 bases and J 1 base, leaving 18 bases between the germline ends. Germline lookup yields CDR1 MNHNS and CDR2 SASEGT. This CDR3 comprises 17 residues. The CDR3 here is CASSPLVRGQSYNEQFF. The CDR3 region has the DNA TGTGCCAGCAGTCCACTAGTGAGAGGACAGTCCTACAATGAGCAGTTCTTC.

J is TRBJ1-2 and V is TRBV10-3; TRBD1 matches at 8 bases. The germline gives CDR1 ENHRY, CDR2 SYGVKD. Trimming cost V 3 bases and J 7 bases; bases outside gene matches: 7. CDR3 length: 14 residues. The CDR3 region has the DNA TGTGCCATCAGTGATAAGACAGGGGCGGGTGGCTACACCTTC. This sequence encodes CAISDKTGAGGYTF.